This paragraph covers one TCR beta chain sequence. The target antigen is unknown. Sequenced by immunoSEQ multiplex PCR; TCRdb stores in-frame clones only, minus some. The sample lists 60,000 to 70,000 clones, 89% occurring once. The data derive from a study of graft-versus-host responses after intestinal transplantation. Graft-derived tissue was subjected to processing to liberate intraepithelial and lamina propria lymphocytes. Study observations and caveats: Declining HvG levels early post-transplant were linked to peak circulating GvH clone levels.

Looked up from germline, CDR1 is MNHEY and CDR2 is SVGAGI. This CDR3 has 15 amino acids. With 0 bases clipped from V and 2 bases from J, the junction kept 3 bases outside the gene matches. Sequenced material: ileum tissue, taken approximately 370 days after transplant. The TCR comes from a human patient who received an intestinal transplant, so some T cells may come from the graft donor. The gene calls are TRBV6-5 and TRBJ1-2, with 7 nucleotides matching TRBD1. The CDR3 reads CASSYSPTGNYGYTF. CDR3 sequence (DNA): TGTGCCAGCAGTTACTCTCCGACAGGGAACTATGGCTACACCTTC.